The entry below describes one TCR beta chain. This entry is derived from a study of CD8+ T cells in alopecia areata. V trimming: 2 bases; J trimming: 5 bases; junction bases outside the gene matches: 7. CDR1 is SGHNT and CDR2 is YYREEE in the germline V gene (reference sequence). The CDR3 is 15 residues long. Extraction and reverse transcription of RNA yielded cDNA as the sequencing template. Data came from immunoSEQ multiplex PCR; TCRdb stores just in-frame clones and leaves some out. In the table there are roughly 150,000 clones, around 50% of which are singletons. The starting material was CD8+ T cells sorted from blood, obtained at week 0. The clonotype comes from a human donor with alopecia areata. V gene TRBV5-4 combines with J gene TRBJ1-2; the match to TRBD1 covers 9 bases. In DNA, the CDR3 is TGTGCCAGCAGCTTCCTTGGGGGGACAGGGTATGGCTACACCTTC. Its protein is CASSFLGGTGYGYTF.